This is a list of T cell receptor beta chains from one sample in a study of cytomegalovirus exposure and HLA in healthy donors. Method: immunoSEQ multiplex PCR; TCRdb's copy keeps in-frame clones and lacks some. The listing records some 89,000 clones. Sequenced input: PBMCs. The receptors were sampled from a young woman in good health and CMV-seronegative. Both conserved end residues are part of each CDR3. D genes are given only for firm matches.

d_call | j_call | v_call | cdr3_aa | cdr3_nt
. | TRBJ1-1 | TRBV4-1 | CASSPRTENTEAFF | TGCGCCAGCAGCCCCCGGACAGAGAACACTGAAGCTTTCTTT
. | TRBJ2-5 | TRBV10-3 | CAISDGKETQYF | TGTGCCATCAGTGACGGGAAAGAGACCCAGTACTTC
. | TRBJ2-7 | TRBV21-1 | CASSARQGGTSYYEQYF | TGTGCCAGCAGCGCCAGACAGGGTGGGACTAGTTATTACGAGCAGTACTTC
. | TRBJ2-6 | TRBV5-6 | CASSLAFSGANVLTF | TGTGCCAGCAGCTTGGCCTTTTCTGGGGCCAACGTCCTGACTTTC
. | TRBJ2-7 | TRBV6-1 | CASSAVGTRSYEQYF | TGTGCCAGCAGTGCTGTTGGGACAAGATCCTACGAGCAGTACTTC
. | TRBJ2-1 | TRBV6-1 | CASNAGVAYNEQFF | TGTGCCAGCAACGCAGGGGTAGCCTACAATGAGCAGTTCTTC
TRBD1 | TRBJ2-7 | TRBV28 | CASSSPGQGAYEQYF | TGTGCCAGCAGTTCACCGGGACAGGGGGCGTACGAGCAGTACTTC
TRBD2 | TRBJ2-5 | TRBV27 | CASSVELADRGEETQYF | TGTGCCAGCAGTGTGGAACTAGCGGACCGCGGCGAAGAGACCCAGTACTTC
. | TRBJ1-5 | TRBV6-1 | CASSSLGDQPQHF | TGTGCCAGCAGTTCCTTGGGAGATCAGCCCCAGCATTTT
TRBD2 | TRBJ2-7 | TRBV7-2 | CASSFGLAGGAYEQYF | TGTGCCAGCAGCTTCGGACTAGCGGGAGGAGCCTACGAGCAGTACTTC
. | TRBJ1-3 | TRBV15 | CATSPRGGSGNTIYF | TGTGCCACCAGCCCGCGGGGAGGGTCAGGAAACACCATATATTTT
. | TRBJ2-7 | TRBV28 | CATTVGREPYEQYF | TGTGCCACCACAGTAGGTCGGGAACCCTACGAGCAGTACTTC
TRBD1 | TRBJ2-7 | TRBV4-2 | CASSHEGQGYEQYF | TGTGCCAGCAGCCATGAGGGACAGGGGTACGAGCAGTACTTC
. | TRBJ2-3 | TRBV11-3 | CASSLEAGTDTQYF | TGTGCCAGCAGCTTAGAAGCCGGCACAGATACGCAGTATTTT